Each of the 18 T cell receptor beta chains below was sequenced from the same sample in a study of PD-1 blockade in classical Hodgkin lymphoma. Each and every patient relapsed after autologous stem cell transplantation, and patients got differing brentuximab vedotin exposure. Assay: immunoSEQ multiplex PCR; the TCRdb copy retains only in-frame clones and omits some. The sample contains about 98,000 clones, about nine tenths of which appear only once. The specimen was peripheral blood mononuclear cells (PBMCs), collected at baseline. The receptor set was obtained from a human donor with classical Hodgkin lymphoma.

This chain uses TRBV11-2 with TRBJ1-5; D is undetermined. Deletions cut 1 base from V and 0 bases from J, with 7 bases between. This CDR3 has 15 amino acids. CDR1 is SGHAT, CDR2 FQNNGV, per germline. CDR3 residues: CASSLAGVSNQPQHF. In nucleotides, the CDR3 is TGTGCCAGCAGCTTAGCAGGAGTTAGCAATCAGCCCCAGCATTTT.

This clone has a single count. This chain connects TRBV7-9 to TRBJ2-5, with 12 bases identical to TRBD2. The CDR3 loop spans 16 amino acids. The J segment lost 7 bases and the V segment lost 2 bases, leaving 8 bases of the junction unmatched. The germline V gene encodes CDR1 SEHNR and CDR2 FQNEAQ (reference sequence). The CDR3 nucleotides are TGTGCCAGCAGCTTAAGGGCTAGCGGGAGGGCAGGGACCCAGTACTTC. Residues: CASSLRASGRAGTQYF.

This chain joins TRBV5-4 and TRBJ2-1; D not resolved. This CDR3 has 13 amino acids. Trimming left V 7 bases short and J 2 bases short, with 10 bases between. CDR1 is SGHNT, CDR2 YYREEE, per germline (reference sequence). CDR3 region: CASSAPTYNEQFF. The CDR3 DNA sequence: TGTGCCAGCTCGGCTCCGACCTACAATGAGCAGTTCTTC.

This rearrangement joins TRBV14 to TRBJ2-4, with 8 bases identical to TRBD1. The CDR3 is made up of 13 amino acids. The germline V gene encodes CDR1 SGHDN and CDR2 FVKESK. With V trimmed by 0 bases and J by 9 bases, 1 base remained unmatched. The CDR3 reads CASSQDRGLIQYF. CDR3 DNA sequence: TGTGCCAGCAGCCAAGACAGGGGGCTCATTCAGTACTTC.

This sequence joins TRBV28 and TRBJ2-5, with 10 positions matching TRBD2. With V trimmed by 3 bases and J by 0 bases, 10 bases remained unmatched. Germline V gives CDR1 MDHEN, CDR2 SYDVKM. The CDR3 is 18 amino acids. CDR3 DNA sequence: TGTGCCAGCAGTTTGGAGACAACCGGGACTAGCGACCAAGAGACCCAGTACTTC. Encoded protein: CASSLETTGTSDQETQYF.

The chain is built from TRBV29-1 and TRBJ1-1, with a tentative D call TRBD1 (5 bases). Trimming took off 4 bases at V and 3 bases at J, with 9 bases between the two ends. Germline V gene lookup returns CDR1 SQVTM and CDR2 ANQGSEA. The CDR3 consists of 12 residues. The CDR3 region is CSVGGAYTEAFF. CDR3 DNA sequence: TGCAGCGTTGGTGGGGCTTACACTGAAGCTTTCTTT.

The chain joins TRBV19 to TRBJ2-1; 11 bases fit TRBD2. The germline gives CDR1 LNHDA, CDR2 SQIVND (reference sequence). The V gene end was trimmed by 8 bases and the J gene end by 8 bases; junction bases not matched to a gene: 2. The length of the CDR3 is 12 residues. This chain's CDR3 is CASGGLADEQFF. The CDR3 DNA is TGTGCCAGTGGGGGACTAGCGGATGAGCAGTTCTTC.

The J gene is TRBJ2-1, the V gene TRBV2; D perhaps matches TRBD2 (9 bases). Trimming shortened V by 9 bases and J by 7 bases, and 31 bases separated the two germline ends. The CDR3 totals 18 residues. Germline assignment: CDR1 SNHLY and CDR2 FYNNEI. The chain's CDR3 is CARRDRGRGLAIGNEQFF. CDR3 DNA sequence: TGTGCCAGAAGAGACAGGGGAAGAGGACTAGCGATTGGTAATGAGCAGTTCTTC.

The chain employs TRBV7-6 and TRBJ2-2; 7 nucleotides agree with TRBD2. Germline V lookup: CDR1 SGHVS, CDR2 FNYEAQ. This CDR3 contains 16 residues. Trimming cost V 5 bases and J 6 bases; bases outside gene matches: 12. CDR3 nucleotides: TGTGCCAGCAGCCCCGTGAGACTAGCAGGTCCCGGGGAGCTGTTTTTT. This encodes CASSPVRLAGPGELFF.

The chain is built from TRBV10-3 and TRBJ2-1; 12 positions agree with TRBD2. The germline gives CDR1 ENHRY, CDR2 SYGVKD. The V gene end was trimmed by 7 bases and the J gene end by 7 bases; junction bases not matched to a gene: 8. The CDR3 is 15 amino acids. The CDR3 here is CAITSRLAGENEQFF. Here the CDR3 DNA reads TGTGCCATCACCTCTCGACTAGCGGGAGAGAATGAGCAGTTCTTC.

The chain uses TRBV19 and TRBJ2-7; D gene uncertain. This CDR3 is built from 13 residues. Per germline, CDR1 LNHDA and CDR2 SQIVND (reference sequence). The V end was cut by 3 bases, the J end by 0 bases, with 6 bases between. CDR3 residues: CASSMGRSYEQYF. CDR3 in DNA: TGTGCCAGTAGTATGGGCCGCTCCTACGAGCAGTACTTC.

V and J are TRBV5-4 and TRBJ2-7; D gene uncertain. V was clipped by 0 bases and J by 2 bases, with 12 bases between them. Germline V gene data show CDR1 as SGHNT and CDR2 as YYREEE (reference sequence). The CDR3 is 15 residues long. CDR3 residues: CASSLGGARTYEQYF. The CDR3 coding sequence is TGTGCCAGCAGCTTGGGAGGAGCGAGGACCTACGAGCAGTACTTC.

The chain has TRBV25-1 and TRBJ2-1, with a tentative D call TRBD2 (5 bases). Germline CDR1 reads MGHDK; CDR2 reads SYGVNS. The CDR3 runs 13 residues. V lost 7 bases and J 3 bases, leaving 10 bases between the germline ends. CDR3 nucleotides: TGTGCCAGCAACCGGGGAAACTACAATGAGCAGTTCTTC. Its translation: CASNRGNYNEQFF. The complete variable domain, with remaining parts taken from reference TRBV25-1 and TRBJ2-1, reads EADIYQTPRYLVIGTGKKITLECSQTMGHDKMYWYQQDPGMELHLIHYSYGVNSTEKGDLSSESTVSRIRTEHFPLTLESARPSHTSQYLCASNRGNYNEQFFGPGTRLTVL.

This clone was found a few times. The J gene is TRBJ2-3, the V gene TRBV27, with a tentative D call TRBD1 (6 bases). This CDR3 spans 15 amino acids. V lost 5 bases and J lost 3, with 15 bases in between. Germline V gives CDR1 MNHEY, CDR2 SMNVEV (reference sequence). The CDR3 sequence: CASSAKQGSTDTQYF. DNA for the CDR3: TGTGCCAGCAGTGCCAAACAGGGTTCGACAGATACGCAGTATTTT.

V gene TRBV27 combines with J gene TRBJ1-1, with 9 bases identical to TRBD1. Germline CDR1 reads MNHEY; CDR2 reads SMNVEV (reference sequence). The CDR3 is made up of 12 amino acids. V was clipped by 8 bases and J by 4 bases; unmatched bases: 2. This CDR3 reads CASGQGSTEAFF. DNA of the CDR3: TGTGCCAGCGGACAGGGGAGCACTGAAGCTTTCTTT.

V and J are TRBV7-9 and TRBJ1-3; no firm D call. Trimming took 6 bases from V and 0 from J, leaving 18 bases between them. Per germline, CDR1 SEHNR and CDR2 FQNEAQ (reference sequence). CDR3 length: 17 amino acids. The CDR3, as DNA: TGTGCCAGCAGGCCGACTGGGAGCGTTTACTCTGGAAACACCATATATTTT. It encodes CASRPTGSVYSGNTIYF.

The genes are TRBV14 and TRBJ2-7; D unclear. Germline CDR1 and CDR2: SGHDN and FVKESK. Trimming pared 5 bases from V and 2 bases from J, leaving 16 bases between. The CDR3 is 15 amino acids. CDR3 in amino acids: CASSYTGGRAYEQYF. Here the CDR3 DNA reads TGTGCCAGCAGCTACACCGGCGGTAGGGCCTACGAGCAGTACTTC.

The chain links TRBV13 to TRBJ2-2; D possibly uses TRBD1 or TRBD2 (5 bases each). CDR3 length: 16 amino acids. V lost 5 bases to trimming and J lost 5 bases, with 18 bases between them. Per germline, CDR1 PRHDT and CDR2 FYEKMQ (reference sequence). CDR3 DNA sequence: TGTGCCAGCAGCGCCAAGGGACCCCTGGGGACCGGGGAGCTGTTTTTT. Translating it yields CASSAKGPLGTGELFF. Supplemented by reference TRBV13 and TRBJ2-2, the full variable domain reads AAGVIQSPRHLIKEKRETATLKCYPIPRHDTVYWYQQGPGQDPQFLISFYEKMQSDKGSIPDRFSAQQFSDYHSELNMSSLELGDSALYFCASSAKGPLGTGELFFGEGSRLTVL.